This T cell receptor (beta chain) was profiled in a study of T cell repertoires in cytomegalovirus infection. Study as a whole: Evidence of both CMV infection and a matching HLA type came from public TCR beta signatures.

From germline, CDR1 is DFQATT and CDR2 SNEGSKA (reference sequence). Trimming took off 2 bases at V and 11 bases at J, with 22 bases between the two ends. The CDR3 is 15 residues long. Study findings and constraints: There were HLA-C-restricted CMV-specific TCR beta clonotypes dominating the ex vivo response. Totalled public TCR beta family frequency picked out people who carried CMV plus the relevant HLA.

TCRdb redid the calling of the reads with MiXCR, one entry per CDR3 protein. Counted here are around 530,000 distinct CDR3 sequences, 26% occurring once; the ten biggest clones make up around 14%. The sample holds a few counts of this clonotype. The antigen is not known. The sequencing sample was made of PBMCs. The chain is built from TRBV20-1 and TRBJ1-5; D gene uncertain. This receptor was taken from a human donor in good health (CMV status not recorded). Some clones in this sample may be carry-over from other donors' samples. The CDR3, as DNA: TGCAGTGCTAGACCAGAACGGCCGGCCGAGTCGACCCAGCATTTT. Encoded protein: CSARPERPAESTQHF.